The text below deals with one TCR beta chain. This entry comes from a study of T cells in Graves' hyperthyroidism and ophthalmopathy. There are 13 residues in the CDR3. Germline V gene lookup returns CDR1 LNHDA and CDR2 SQIVND (reference sequence). V dropped 5 bases and J dropped 3 bases, with 11 bases sitting between them. Disease lasting under 3 months, a NOSPECS grade of at least 4, and a Clinical Activity Score of at least 3 were features of the ophthalmopathy patients. Patients showing uncontrolled infection, other autoimmune disease, pregnancy or lactation were ineligible. Amplification of TCR beta CDR3 regions was performed using RNA transcripts as template. Carried out on the TCR CDR3, a first-round RT-PCR used the HTBI primer set. Each CDR3 protein gets one entry after TCRdb re-called the multiplex PCR reads with MiXCR. The sample holds about 300,000 distinct CDR3 sequences, approximately 19% seen once.

The receptor's source is a man aged 50 to 60 with Graves' ophthalmopathy. Material: blood. The chain couples TRBV19 to TRBJ2-7; D remains unclear. The CDR3 reads CASSVLLSYEQYF. CDR3 DNA: TGTGCCAGTAGTGTATTACTGAGCTACGAGCAGTACTTC. Full variable domain (remainder filled in from reference TRBV19 and TRBJ2-7): DGGITQSPKYLFRKEGQNVTLSCEQNLNHDAMYWYRQDPGQGLRLIYYSQIVNDFQKGDIAEGYSVSREKKESFPLTVTSAQKNPTAFYLCASSVLLSYEQYFGPGTRLTVT.